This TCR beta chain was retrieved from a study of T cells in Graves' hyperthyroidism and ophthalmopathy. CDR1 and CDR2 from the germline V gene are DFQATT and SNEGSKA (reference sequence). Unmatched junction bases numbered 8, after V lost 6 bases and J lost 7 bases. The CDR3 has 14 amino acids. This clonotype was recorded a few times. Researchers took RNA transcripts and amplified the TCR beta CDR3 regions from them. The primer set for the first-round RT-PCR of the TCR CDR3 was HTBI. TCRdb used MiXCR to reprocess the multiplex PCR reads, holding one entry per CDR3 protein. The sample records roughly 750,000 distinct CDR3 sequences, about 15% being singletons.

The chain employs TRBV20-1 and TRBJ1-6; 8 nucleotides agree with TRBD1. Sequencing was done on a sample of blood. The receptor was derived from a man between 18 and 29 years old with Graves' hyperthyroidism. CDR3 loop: CSADYRGVNSPLHF. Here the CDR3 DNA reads TGCAGTGCCGATTACAGGGGGGTGAATTCACCCCTCCACTTT.